This TCR beta chain was recorded in a study of blood T cell repertoires in COVID-19. Study details: Acute and convalescent COVID-19 specimens originated in the United States, Italy and Spain.

The Seattle patients joined while their infection was active and were tracked longitudinally afterward. In the authors' methods: For nucleated cells, counts were estimated from reference gene primer amplification. Repertoires were generated with immunoSEQ multiplex PCR, while TCRdb's copy carries only in-frame clones and drops some. That table furnishes V, J and clone size, whereas the DNA furnished D and trimming. Of fewer than 350,000 clones in the sample, about 90% were seen once. Trimming stripped 7 bases from V and 7 bases from J, with 10 bases between. The germline gives CDR1 MNHNY, CDR2 SVGAGI (reference sequence). The CDR3 is 11 amino acids.

The sequence came from a woman aged 30 to 39 with COVID-19, enrolled during active disease. The chain joins TRBV6-6 to TRBJ2-5, with TRBD2 as a possible D gene (6 bases). The sample comprised peripheral blood. The CDR3: CASTLGGTQYF. The CDR3 DNA follows: TGTGCCAGCACCCTCGGGGGGACCCAGTACTTC.